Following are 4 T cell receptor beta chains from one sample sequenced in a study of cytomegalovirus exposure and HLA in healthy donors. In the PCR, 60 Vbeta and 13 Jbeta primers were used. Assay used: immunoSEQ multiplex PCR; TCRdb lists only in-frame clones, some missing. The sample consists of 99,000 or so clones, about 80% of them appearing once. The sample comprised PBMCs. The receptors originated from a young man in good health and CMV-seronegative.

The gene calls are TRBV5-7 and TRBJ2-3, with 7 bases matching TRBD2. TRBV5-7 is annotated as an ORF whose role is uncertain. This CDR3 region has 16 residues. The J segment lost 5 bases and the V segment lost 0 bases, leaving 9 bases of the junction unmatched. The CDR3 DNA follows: TGTGCCAGCAGCTTGGAGCTAGCGGCCTCCGAAGATACGCAGTATTTT. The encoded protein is CASSLELAASEDTQYF.

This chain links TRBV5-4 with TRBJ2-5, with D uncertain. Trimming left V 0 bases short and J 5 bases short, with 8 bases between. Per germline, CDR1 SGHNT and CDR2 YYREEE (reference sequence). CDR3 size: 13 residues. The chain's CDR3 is CASSLDWAETQYF. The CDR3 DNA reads TGTGCCAGCAGCTTGGATTGGGCGGAGACCCAGTACTTC.

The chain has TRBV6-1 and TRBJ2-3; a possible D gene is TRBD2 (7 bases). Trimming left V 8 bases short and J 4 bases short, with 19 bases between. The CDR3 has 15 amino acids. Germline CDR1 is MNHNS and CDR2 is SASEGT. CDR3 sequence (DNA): TGTGCCAGCTCGATCCTAGGGGGGGCGGCAGATACGCAGTATTTT. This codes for CASSILGGAADTQYF.

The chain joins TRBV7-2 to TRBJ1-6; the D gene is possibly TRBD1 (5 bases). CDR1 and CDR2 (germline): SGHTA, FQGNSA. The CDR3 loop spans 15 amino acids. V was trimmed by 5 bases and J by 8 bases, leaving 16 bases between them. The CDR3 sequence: CASSIDISRDSPLHF. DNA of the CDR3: TGTGCCAGCAGCATTGACATAAGCAGGGATTCACCCCTCCACTTT.